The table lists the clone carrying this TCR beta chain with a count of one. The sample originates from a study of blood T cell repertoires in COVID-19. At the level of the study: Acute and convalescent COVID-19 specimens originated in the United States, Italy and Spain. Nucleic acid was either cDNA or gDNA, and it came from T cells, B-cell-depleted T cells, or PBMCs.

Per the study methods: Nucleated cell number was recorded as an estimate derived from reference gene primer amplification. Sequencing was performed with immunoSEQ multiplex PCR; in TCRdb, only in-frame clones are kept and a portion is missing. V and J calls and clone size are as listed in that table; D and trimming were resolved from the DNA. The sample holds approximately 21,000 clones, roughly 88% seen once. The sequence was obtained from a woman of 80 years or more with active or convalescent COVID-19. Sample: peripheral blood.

The CDR3 loop reads CASSPIQGAGTEAFF. In nucleotides, the CDR3 is TGTGCCAGCTCACCCATCCAGGGGGCTGGCACTGAAGCTTTCTTT. The chain has TRBV18 and TRBJ1-1, with 8 bases that match TRBD1. Germline V CDR1 and CDR2: KGHSH, LQKENI. There are 15 residues in the CDR3. With 3 bases clipped from V and 4 bases from J, the junction kept 7 bases outside the gene matches.